This T cell receptor (beta chain) is from a study of cytomegalovirus exposure and HLA in healthy donors. The study's findings and limits: With later analysis, a missense DCLRE1C variant became linked to TCR beta V- and J-gene trimming.

The PCR ran on 60 Vbeta and 13 Jbeta primers. Clones were sequenced by immunoSEQ multiplex PCR, and TCRdb holds only the in-frame ones, with some missing. The sample includes under 150,000 clones, around 75% of them seen just once. V shed 5 bases and J shed 4 bases, with 9 bases lying between them. CDR1 is SGHDT and CDR2 is YYEEEE in the germline V gene. The CDR3 extends over 12 amino acids. Though probably carrying unrecorded immune exposures, donors were nominally healthy at sampling. Worth noting for this clone: Its antigen is still unknown.

This sequence was found in a woman between 45 and 60 years old in good health and CMV-seropositive. What was sequenced was PBMCs. The chain couples TRBV5-6 to TRBJ1-2; no definite D call. Here the CDR3 reads CASRIAAYGYTF. The DNA of the CDR3 is TGTGCCAGCAGAATTGCGGCCTATGGCTACACCTTC.